The present T cell receptor beta chain was sequenced within a study of neoadjuvant nivolumab and ipilimumab in lung cancer (dated by TCRdb to 2020 to 2021). General notes on the study: In the NEOSTAR trial, nivolumab was administered intravenously at 3 mg/kg on days 1, 15 and 29, and the combination arm also received ipilimumab 1 mg/kg on day 1 only. The primary trial endpoint was the major pathologic response (MPR) rate in the intention-to-treat population in each study arm. The trial treated about 45 patients with operable NSCLC: some 23 were randomized to nivolumab monotherapy and around 21 to nivolumab plus ipilimumab. TCR repertoires were compared between pretherapy (baseline) peripheral blood and tumors resected at surgery after neoadjuvant immune checkpoint blockade. Matched pretherapy and resected tumor pairs were analyzed for seven patients: four treated with nivolumab and three with nivolumab plus ipilimumab.

Sample time point, as interpreted from the label and publication: at surgical resection after neoadjuvant nivolumab +/- ipilimumab. The samples were taken from NEOSTAR, a phase 2 randomized trial in operable NSCLC that tested neoadjuvant nivolumab or nivolumab plus ipilimumab, followed by surgery. Libraries were made using the immunoSEQ multiplex PCR assay. In the source study's methods: Repertoires were summarized in terms of richness and clonality, and significantly expanded and contracted clones between pre- and post-therapy samples were identified. Imported from immuneACCESS, the table was reduced by TCRdb to in-frame sequences with V and J called. These copies leave out some clones; in studies compared against another copy, an unresolved V gene accounts for under half, and the cause of the remainder is not known. The V and J calls and clone size come from that table; D and trimming were worked out from the DNA. For this sample there are 15,000 to 20,000 clones; 76% appear just once. The ten most abundant clones make up roughly 7.7% of the sample.

For this clone: No cognate antigen has been identified for it. There are no base qualities to consult, and no much larger clone falls within one base.

The full study reports these points: No significant correlation was found between TCR clonality and pathologic tumor regression, and only one major-pathologic-response sample was available for the clonality analysis. TCR sequencing was performed in a small number of samples. A positive correlation was observed between pretherapy blood TCR richness and richness in tumors resected after neoadjuvant therapy (Spearman R of about 0.8). From pretherapy to surgery, increases in tumor T-cell richness and clonality were observed in three of three dual-therapy tumors but in only two of four nivolumab-treated tumors. Resected tumors had greater TCR richness and clonality than tumor-adjacent uninvolved lung, and increases were observed in more dual-therapy-treated tumors.

Trimming removed 2 bases from V and 8 bases from J; the gene matches leave 5 bases unexplained. Sequences SGHAT (CDR1) and FQNNGV (CDR2) are obtained from the germline V gene. Measured from the cysteine to the phenylalanine, the CDR3 is 13 residues long. Just CDR3 DNA is preserved here, 39 bases in frame from base 1. The source is an adult with non-small cell lung cancer. The sequence joins TRBV11-2 to TRBJ1-2; 7 junctional bases match TRBD1. The starting material was tumor tissue, obtained after neoadjuvant nivolumab, alone or with ipilimumab, at or shortly before surgery. The CDR3 loop reads CASSLSGGIGYTF. The bases read TGTGCCAGCAGCTTATCAGGGGGGATCGGCTACACCTTC. Joined to the reference TRBV11-2 and TRBJ1-2 proteins, this CDR3 gives the full variable domain: EAGVAQSPRYKIIEKRQSVAFWCNPISGHATLYWYQQILGQGPKLLIQFQNNGVVDDSQLPKDRFSAERLKGVDSTLKIQPAKLEDSAVYLCASSLSGGIGYTFGSGTRLTVV.